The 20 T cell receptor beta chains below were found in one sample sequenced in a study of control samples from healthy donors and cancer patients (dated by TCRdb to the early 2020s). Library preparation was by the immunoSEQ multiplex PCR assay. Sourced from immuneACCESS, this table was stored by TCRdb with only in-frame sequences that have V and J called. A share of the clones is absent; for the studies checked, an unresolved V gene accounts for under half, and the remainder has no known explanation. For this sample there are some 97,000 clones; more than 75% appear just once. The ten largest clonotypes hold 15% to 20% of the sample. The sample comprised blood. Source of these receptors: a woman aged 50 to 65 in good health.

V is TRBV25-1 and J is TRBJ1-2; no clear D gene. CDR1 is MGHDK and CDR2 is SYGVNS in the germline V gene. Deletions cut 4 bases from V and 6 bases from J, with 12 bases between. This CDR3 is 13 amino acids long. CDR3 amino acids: CASSASNNHGYTF. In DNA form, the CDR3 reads TGTGCCAGCAGTGCCTCGAACAATCATGGCTACACCTTC.

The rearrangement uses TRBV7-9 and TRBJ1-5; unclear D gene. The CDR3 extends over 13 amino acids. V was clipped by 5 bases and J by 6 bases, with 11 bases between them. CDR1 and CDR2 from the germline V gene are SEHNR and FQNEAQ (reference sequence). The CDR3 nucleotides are TGTGCCAGCAGCGCAGGTGGGGTTCAGCCCCAGCATTTT. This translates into CASSAGGVQPQHF.

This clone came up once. The DNA of the CDR3 is TGTGCCAGTAGTATAGCCACTAACACTGAAGCTTTCTTT. This codes for CASSIATNTEAFF. The chain is built from TRBV19 and TRBJ1-1; D uncertain. V was shortened by 1 base and J by 2 bases, with 5 bases between the two germline ends. The CDR3 extends over 13 amino acids. Germline-derived CDR1 and CDR2 are LNHDA and SQIVND (reference sequence).

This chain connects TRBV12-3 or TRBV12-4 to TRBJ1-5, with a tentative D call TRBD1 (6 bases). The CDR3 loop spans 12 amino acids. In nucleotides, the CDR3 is TGTGCTACGGGGGGGGCAGGTCAGCCCCAGCATTTT. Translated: CATGGAGQPQHF.

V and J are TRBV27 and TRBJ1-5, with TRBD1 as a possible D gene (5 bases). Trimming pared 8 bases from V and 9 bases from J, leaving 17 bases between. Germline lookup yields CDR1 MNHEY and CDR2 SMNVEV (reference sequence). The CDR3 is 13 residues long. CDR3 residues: CASGAVNQGPQHF. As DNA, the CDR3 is TGTGCCAGCGGGGCAGTGAATCAGGGGCCCCAGCATTTT.

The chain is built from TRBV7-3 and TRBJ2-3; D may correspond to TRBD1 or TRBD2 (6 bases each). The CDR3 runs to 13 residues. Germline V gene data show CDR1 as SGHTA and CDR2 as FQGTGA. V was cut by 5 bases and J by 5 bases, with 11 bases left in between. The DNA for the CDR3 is TGTGCCAGCAGCCTACAGGGAGGAGATACGCAGTATTTT. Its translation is CASSLQGGDTQYF.

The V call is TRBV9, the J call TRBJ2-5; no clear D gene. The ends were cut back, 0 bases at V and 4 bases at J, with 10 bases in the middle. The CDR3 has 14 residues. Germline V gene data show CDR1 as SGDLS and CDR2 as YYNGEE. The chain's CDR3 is CASSVGRIGETQYF. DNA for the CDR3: TGTGCCAGCAGCGTAGGCCGTATCGGAGAGACCCAGTACTTC.

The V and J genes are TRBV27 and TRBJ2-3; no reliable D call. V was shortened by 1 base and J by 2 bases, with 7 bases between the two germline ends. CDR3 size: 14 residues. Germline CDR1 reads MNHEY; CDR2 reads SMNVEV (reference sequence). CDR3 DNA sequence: TGTGCCAGCAGTTTATATCGATACACAGATACGCAGTATTTT. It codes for CASSLYRYTDTQYF.

The CDR3 reads CASTGTREMGNIQYF. The CDR3 region has the DNA TGTGCCAGCACCGGAACCAGGGAGATGGGGAACATTCAGTACTTC. The rearrangement joins TRBV2 to TRBJ2-4; possibly TRBD1 or TRBD2 for D (5 bases each). Trimming left V 7 bases short and J 7 bases short, with 20 bases between. This CDR3 comprises 15 residues. The germline gives CDR1 SNHLY, CDR2 FYNNEI. The full variable domain, rest sourced from reference TRBV2 and TRBJ2-4, is EPEVTQTPSHQVTQMGQEVILRCVPISNHLYFYWYRQILGQKVEFLVSFYNNEISEKSEIFDDQFSVERPDGSNFTLKIRSTKLEDSAMYFCASTGTREMGNIQYFGAGTRLSVL.

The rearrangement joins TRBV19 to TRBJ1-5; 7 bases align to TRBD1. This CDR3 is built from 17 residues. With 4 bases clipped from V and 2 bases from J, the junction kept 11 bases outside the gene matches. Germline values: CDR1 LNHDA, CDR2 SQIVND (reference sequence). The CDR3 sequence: CASSTGRWDRGNQPQHF. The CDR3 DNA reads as TGTGCCAGTAGTACCGGACGCTGGGACAGAGGCAATCAGCCCCAGCATTTT.

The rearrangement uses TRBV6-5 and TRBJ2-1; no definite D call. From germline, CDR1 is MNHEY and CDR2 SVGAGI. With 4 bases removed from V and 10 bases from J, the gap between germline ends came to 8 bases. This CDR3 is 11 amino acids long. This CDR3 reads CASSFALEQFF. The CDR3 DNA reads TGTGCCAGCAGTTTTGCACTCGAGCAGTTCTTC.

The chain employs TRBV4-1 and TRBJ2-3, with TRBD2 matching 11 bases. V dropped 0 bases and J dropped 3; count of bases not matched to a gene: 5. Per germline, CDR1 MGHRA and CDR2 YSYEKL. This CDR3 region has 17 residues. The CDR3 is CASSQDDSGGATDTQYF. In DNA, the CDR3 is TGCGCCAGCAGCCAAGACGATAGCGGGGGGGCAACAGATACGCAGTATTTT.

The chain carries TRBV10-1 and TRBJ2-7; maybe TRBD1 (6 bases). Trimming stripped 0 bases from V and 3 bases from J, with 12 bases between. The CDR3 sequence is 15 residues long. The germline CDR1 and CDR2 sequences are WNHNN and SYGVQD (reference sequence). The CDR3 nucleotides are TGCGCCAGCAGTGAGTCTGGACAGACCATCTACGAGCAGTACTTC. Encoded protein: CASSESGQTIYEQYF.

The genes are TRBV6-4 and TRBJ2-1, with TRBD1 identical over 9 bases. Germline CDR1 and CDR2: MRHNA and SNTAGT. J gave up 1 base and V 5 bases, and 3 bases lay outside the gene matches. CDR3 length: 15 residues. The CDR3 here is CASSLGQGSYNEQFF. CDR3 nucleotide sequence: TGTGCCAGCAGTCTGGGACAGGGATCCTACAATGAGCAGTTCTTC.

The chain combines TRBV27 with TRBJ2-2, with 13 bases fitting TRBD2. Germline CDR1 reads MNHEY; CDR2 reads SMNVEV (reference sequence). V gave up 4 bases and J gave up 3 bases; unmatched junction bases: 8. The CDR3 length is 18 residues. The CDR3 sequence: CASSSKTSGGTHTGELFF. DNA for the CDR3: TGTGCCAGCAGTTCCAAGACTAGCGGGGGGACTCACACCGGGGAGCTGTTTTTT.

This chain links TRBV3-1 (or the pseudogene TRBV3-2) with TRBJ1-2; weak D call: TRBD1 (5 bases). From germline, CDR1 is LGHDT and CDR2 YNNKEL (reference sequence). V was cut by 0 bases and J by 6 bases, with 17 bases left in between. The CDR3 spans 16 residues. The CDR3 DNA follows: TGTGCCAGCAGCCAAGAATCACCGCCGAGGGGAGATGGCTACACCTTC. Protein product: CASSQESPPRGDGYTF.

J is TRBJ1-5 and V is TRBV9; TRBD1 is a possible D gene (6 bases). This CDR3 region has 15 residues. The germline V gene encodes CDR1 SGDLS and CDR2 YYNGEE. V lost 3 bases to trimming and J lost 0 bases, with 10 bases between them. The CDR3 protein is CASSERGHSNQPQHF. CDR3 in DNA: TGTGCCAGCAGCGAGAGGGGACATAGCAATCAGCCCCAGCATTTT. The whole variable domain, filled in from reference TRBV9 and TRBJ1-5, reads DSGVTQTPKHLITATGQRVTLRCSPRSGDLSVYWYQQSLDQGLQFLIQYYNGEERAKGNILERFSAQQFPDLHSELNLSSLELGDSALYFCASSERGHSNQPQHFGDGTRLSIL.

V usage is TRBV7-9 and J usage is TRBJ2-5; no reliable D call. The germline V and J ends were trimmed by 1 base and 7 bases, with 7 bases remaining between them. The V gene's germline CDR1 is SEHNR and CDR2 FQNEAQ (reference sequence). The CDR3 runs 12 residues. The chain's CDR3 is CASSLGAVTQYF. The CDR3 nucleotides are TGTGCCAGCAGCTTAGGGGCTGTGACCCAGTACTTC. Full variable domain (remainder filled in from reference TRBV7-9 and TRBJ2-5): DTGVSQNPRHKITKRGQNVTFRCDPISEHNRLYWYRQTLGQGPEFLTYFQNEAQLEKSRLLSDRFSAERPKGSFSTLEIQRTEQGDSAMYLCASSLGAVTQYFGPGTRLLVL.

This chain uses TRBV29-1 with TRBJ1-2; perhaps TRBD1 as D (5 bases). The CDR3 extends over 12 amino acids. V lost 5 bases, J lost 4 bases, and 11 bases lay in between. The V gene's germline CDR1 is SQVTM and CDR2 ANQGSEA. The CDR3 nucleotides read TGCAGCGTTACAGGAAGAAGCTATGGCTACACCTTC. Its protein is CSVTGRSYGYTF.

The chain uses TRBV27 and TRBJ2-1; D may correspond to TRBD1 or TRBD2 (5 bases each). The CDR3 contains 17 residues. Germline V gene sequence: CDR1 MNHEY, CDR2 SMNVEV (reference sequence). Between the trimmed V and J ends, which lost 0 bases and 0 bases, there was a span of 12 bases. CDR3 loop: CASSLSRGALSYNEQFF. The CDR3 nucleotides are TGTGCCAGCAGTTTATCGAGGGGTGCTCTCTCCTACAATGAGCAGTTCTTC.